This entry lists 26 T cell receptor beta chains sequenced from one sample in a study of blood T cell repertoires in COVID-19. Repertoires were generated with immunoSEQ multiplex PCR, while TCRdb's copy carries only in-frame clones and drops some. The data contain around 130,000 clones, 84% of them seen just once; the ten biggest clones take up around 13%. Sequenced: peripheral blood. These receptors were taken from a human donor in a cohort sampled during active COVID-19.

The chain joins TRBV30 to TRBJ1-5; tentatively, D is TRBD1 (6 bases). CDR1 is GTSNPN and CDR2 is SVGIG in the germline V gene (reference sequence). This CDR3 has 17 residues. Trimming removed 2 bases at V and 3 bases at J, with 20 bases between. The CDR3 region is CAWSLGWQGSSNQPQHF. The CDR3, as DNA: TGTGCCTGGAGTCTGGGTTGGCAGGGGAGTTCCAATCAGCCCCAGCATTTT.

This clone was observed a few times. The chain couples TRBV18 to TRBJ2-5; no clear D gene. The V end was cut by 3 bases, the J end by 5 bases, with 10 bases between. In germline, CDR1 is KGHSH, CDR2 LQKENI. This CDR3 spans 13 amino acids. CDR3 sequence reads: CASSPPTWETQYF. CDR3 nucleotides: TGTGCCAGCTCACCGCCCACTTGGGAGACCCAGTACTTC.

The rearrangement joins TRBV4-1 to TRBJ1-2, with D perhaps matching TRBD1 (5 bases). Per germline, CDR1 MGHRA and CDR2 YSYEKL. The CDR3 runs 17 residues. The V end was cut by 0 bases, the J end by 2 bases, with 16 bases between. The CDR3 reads CASSQDPWGAVNYGYTF. CDR3 in DNA: TGCGCCAGCAGCCAAGATCCTTGGGGCGCCGTAAACTATGGCTACACCTTC.

In this sample, this clone turned up a few times. Written as DNA, the CDR3 is TGTGCCAGCAGGAGGACAGGGCTCACTGAAGCTTTCTTT. Protein sequence: CASRRTGLTEAFF. The chain combines TRBV12-3 or TRBV12-4 with TRBJ1-1; 8 positions match TRBD1. Unmatched junction bases numbered 4, after V lost 6 bases and J lost 4 bases. CDR3 length: 13 residues.

The chain recombines TRBV10-1 with TRBJ1-1, with D hard to call. The CDR3 has 11 residues. Trimming removed 8 bases from V and 0 bases from J, with 4 bases in between. Germline V gene data show CDR1 as WNHNN and CDR2 as SYGVQD (reference sequence). This CDR3 reads CASQVNTEAFF. The CDR3 region has the DNA TGCGCCAGCCAGGTGAACACTGAAGCTTTCTTT.

This chain joins TRBV19 and TRBJ2-5; TRBD1 aligns across 9 bases. The CDR3 length is 15 residues. The trim removed 4 bases at V and 4 bases at J, leaving 7 bases unmatched. Germline V gene data show CDR1 as LNHDA and CDR2 as SQIVND (reference sequence). This CDR3 reads CASSNPGTGIETQYF. For the CDR3, the DNA is TGTGCCAGTAGTAATCCCGGGACAGGGATAGAGACCCAGTACTTC.

The chain has TRBV5-4 and TRBJ2-7, with TRBD2 matching 9 bases. V lost 0 bases, J lost 2 bases, and 6 bases stayed unmatched. CDR3 length: 16 residues. Per the germline V gene, CDR1 is SGHNT and CDR2 is YYREEE (reference sequence). The CDR3 DNA sequence: TGTGCCAGCAGCTTGGCCCGTAGCGGGGGAACCTACGAGCAGTACTTC. Protein: CASSLARSGGTYEQYF.

V gene TRBV5-1 combines with J gene TRBJ2-7; 10 bases are shared with TRBD2. Trimming cost V 1 base and J 2 bases; bases outside gene matches: 3. The V gene's germline CDR1 is SGHRS and CDR2 YFSETQ. The CDR3 runs 15 residues. CDR3 sequence (DNA): TGCGCCAGCAGCTTGTCAGCGGGGGGGACCTACGAGCAGTACTTC. This translates into CASSLSAGGTYEQYF.

The V call is TRBV15, the J call TRBJ1-2, with 11 bases lining up with TRBD1. Trimming removed 1 base from V and 1 base from J; junction bases left unmatched: 2. Germline V gives CDR1 LNHNV, CDR2 YYDKDF (reference sequence). This CDR3 spans 16 amino acids. The CDR3 spells CATSRAGQGDNYGYTF. The CDR3 nucleotides are TGTGCCACCAGCAGAGCGGGACAGGGGGATAACTATGGCTACACCTTC.

The CDR3 DNA sequence: TGTGCCAGCAGTTTTTCTCTGGCGAACACTGAAGCTTTCTTT. Residues: CASSFSLANTEAFF. This chain joins TRBV6-5 and TRBJ1-1; D call uncertain. V was cut by 4 bases and J by 1 base, with 10 bases left in between. The CDR3 is made up of 14 amino acids. The germline V gene encodes CDR1 MNHEY and CDR2 SVGAGI.

This chain uses TRBV24-1 with TRBJ2-1; 7 nucleotides agree with TRBD2. J gave up 4 bases and V 8 bases, and 4 bases lay outside the gene matches. Germline assignment: CDR1 KGHDR and CDR2 SFDVKD. The CDR3 extends over 13 amino acids. The CDR3 loop is CATTTGGYNEQFF. In nucleotides, the CDR3 is TGTGCCACCACTACGGGGGGTTACAATGAGCAGTTCTTC.

V usage is TRBV6-1 and J usage is TRBJ2-7; D not certain. The CDR3 has 14 residues. The germline gives CDR1 MNHNS, CDR2 SASEGT. Trimming cost V 3 bases and J 3 bases, with 12 bases left between them. CDR3 nucleotide sequence: TGTGCCAGCAGTGAGTTTTGGGCAAGCTACGAGCAGTACTTC. Its translation: CASSEFWASYEQYF.

The J gene is TRBJ1-1, the V gene TRBV7-8; 8 bases are shared with TRBD1. Germline lookup yields CDR1 SGHVS and CDR2 FQNEAQ. CDR3 size: 15 residues. With 4 bases clipped from V and 12 bases from J, the junction kept 16 bases outside the gene matches. The CDR3 DNA follows: TGTGCCAGCAGCTCGCCCAGTCCCGGGACAGGCTTGACTTTCTTT. Amino acid sequence: CASSSPSPGTGLTFF.

The chain has TRBV6-6 and TRBJ1-5, with 11 bases aligning to TRBD1. The CDR3 is made up of 16 amino acids. Germline values: CDR1 MNHNY, CDR2 SVGAGI (reference sequence). The V segment lost 2 bases and the J segment 3 bases; nucleotides outside the gene matches: 3. The CDR3 protein is CASSYLGQGANQPQHF. The CDR3 nucleotides read TGTGCCAGCAGTTACCTCGGACAGGGGGCCAATCAGCCCCAGCATTTT.

The sample holds a few counts of this clone. The rearrangement uses TRBV6-5 and TRBJ2-1; a weak D match, TRBD1 (6 bases). The CDR3 covers 14 residues. Germline V gene sequence: CDR1 MNHEY, CDR2 SVGAGI. With 11 bases removed from V and 0 bases from J, the gap between germline ends came to 14 bases. CDR3 in amino acids: CAARQVLSYNEQFF. The CDR3 nucleotides are TGTGCCGCGCGACAGGTCCTCTCCTACAATGAGCAGTTCTTC.

The V and J genes are TRBV10-3 and TRBJ1-1; D ambiguous. V lost 6 bases and J lost 4, with 12 bases in between. Looked up from germline, CDR1 is ENHRY and CDR2 is SYGVKD. This CDR3 contains 13 residues. CDR3 amino acids: CAIRSPEVTEAFF. DNA of the CDR3: TGTGCCATCAGAAGCCCTGAGGTCACTGAAGCTTTCTTT.

The chain is built from TRBV3-1 (or the pseudogene TRBV3-2) and TRBJ1-4; D is uncertain. CDR1 is LGHDT and CDR2 is YNNKEL in the germline V gene (reference sequence). The ends were cut back, 0 bases at V and 5 bases at J, with 10 bases in the middle. The CDR3 totals 15 residues. CDR3 amino acids: CASSQEGRSNEKLFF. The DNA of the CDR3 is TGTGCCAGCAGCCAAGAGGGGAGGTCGAATGAAAAACTGTTTTTT.

The chain uses TRBV11-2 and TRBJ1-5, with 9 bases matching TRBD1. This CDR3 spans 15 amino acids. Germline loops: CDR1 SGHAT, CDR2 FQNNGV. V trimming: 5 bases; J trimming: 6 bases; junction bases outside the gene matches: 8. CDR3 amino acids: CASSPGTGPSQPQHF. The CDR3 DNA sequence: TGTGCCAGCAGCCCCGGGACAGGGCCTAGTCAGCCCCAGCATTTT.

A note on this clone: Because the CDR3's place on the DNA is in doubt, the DNA is left out and the CDR3 is given as listed by TCRdb. This chain links TRBV13 with TRBJ2-7; the DNA was not compared with TRBD1, the D call given in the table. Counting both end residues, the CDR3 totals 15 amino acids. Germline CDR1 PRHDT, CDR2 FYEKMQ (reference sequence). The CDR3 sequence is CASSFGRGSVEALYF.

In this sample, this clone turned up a few times. The V call is TRBV5-4, the J call TRBJ2-5; the D is unclear. V was trimmed by 3 bases and J by 1 base, leaving 7 bases between them. Germline V CDR1 and CDR2: SGHNT, YYREEE (reference sequence). The CDR3 has 13 amino acids. CDR3 in DNA: TGTGCCAGCAGCTATCCCAGCCAAGAGACCCAGTACTTC. This translates into CASSYPSQETQYF.

This rearrangement joins TRBV28 to TRBJ2-2; 11 bases are a match to TRBD2. In germline, CDR1 is MDHEN, CDR2 SYDVKM. The CDR3 loop spans 16 amino acids. Losses at the gene ends were 3 bases for V and 3 bases for J; bases not matched to a gene: 3. The CDR3 coding sequence is TGTGCCAGCAGTTTCCCGGGACTAGCGGACACCGGGGAGCTGTTTTTT. Residues: CASSFPGLADTGELFF.

This clone showed up just a few times. This chain uses TRBV6-6 with TRBJ1-6; no definite D call. V was shortened by 2 bases and J by 0 bases, with 2 bases between the two germline ends. Per germline, CDR1 MNHNY and CDR2 SVGAGI (reference sequence). The CDR3 covers 14 residues. CDR3 sequence (DNA): TGTGCCAGCAGTTACCGCTCCTATAATTCACCCCTCCACTTT. It codes for CASSYRSYNSPLHF.

The CDR3, as DNA: TGTGCCAGCAGCTTTTTTGGCGAGGGTCTTCGCTCTGGGGCCAACGTCCTGACTTTC. Translated, it gives CASSFFGEGLRSGANVLTF. The chain joins TRBV7-2 to TRBJ2-6; a possible D gene is TRBD2 (5 bases). Germline values: CDR1 SGHTA, CDR2 FQGNSA. The CDR3 totals 19 residues. The germline V and J ends were trimmed by 3 bases and 0 bases, with 18 bases remaining between them.

The gene calls are TRBV19 and TRBJ1-2, with unresolved D. This CDR3 is 11 amino acids long. V was clipped by 9 bases and J by 5 bases, with 10 bases between them. Per germline, CDR1 LNHDA and CDR2 SQIVND (reference sequence). The CDR3 protein is CARAPPYGYTF. In DNA form, the CDR3 reads TGTGCCAGAGCCCCACCATATGGCTACACCTTC.

Details on this clone: This may stem from a read error, because a much larger clone lies one nucleotide away. This CDR3 is also generated by other DNA sequences in the sample. The chain combines TRBV6-5 with TRBJ2-7, with TRBD1 as a possible D gene (5 bases). CDR3 length: 14 amino acids. The germline gives CDR1 MNHEY, CDR2 SVGAGI. As DNA, the CDR3 is TGTGCCAGCAGTTTCGACAGAAAATCCTATGAGCAGTACTTC. It encodes CASSFDRKSYEQYF.

This chain connects TRBV15 to TRBJ2-3; D is perhaps TRBD2 (6 bases). CDR1 is LNHNV, CDR2 YYDKDF, per germline (reference sequence). V lost 3 bases and J 0 bases, leaving 7 bases between the germline ends. The CDR3 has 14 amino acids. The DNA for the CDR3 is TGTGCCACCAGCAGCGGGACTAGCACAGATACGCAGTATTTT. Translating gives CATSSGTSTDTQYF. Filled out from reference TRBV15 and TRBJ2-3, the complete variable domain reads DAMVIQNPRYQVTQFGKPVTLSCSQTLNHNVMYWYQQKSSQAPKLLFHYYDKDFNNEADTPDNFQSRRPNTSFCFLDIRSPGLGDTAMYLCATSSGTSTDTQYFGPGTRLTVL.